This TCR beta chain was documented in a study of blood T cell repertoires in COVID-19. In the study overall: COVID-19 samples from acute and convalescent phases originated in the United States, Italy and Spain. PBMCs, B-cell-depleted T cells, or T cells provided the cDNA or gDNA that made up the material.

CDR1 and CDR2 (germline): MNHEY, SVGEGT. This CDR3 contains 15 residues. Trimming took 6 bases from V and 2 from J, leaving 17 bases between them. This table comes from immunoSEQ multiplex PCR, and its TCRdb copy is limited to in-frame clones, with some not included. Here the sample spans 35,000 or so clones, around 84% being singletons. The J gene is TRBJ2-7, the V gene TRBV6-2 or TRBV6-3; a possible D gene is TRBD2 (7 bases). The sequencing input was peripheral blood. The source of this sequence is a man in his 70s with acute or convalescent COVID-19. The CDR3 region is CASSPGERDPYEQYF. DNA of the CDR3: TGTGCCAGCAGCCCAGGGGAGCGGGACCCCTACGAGCAGTACTTC.